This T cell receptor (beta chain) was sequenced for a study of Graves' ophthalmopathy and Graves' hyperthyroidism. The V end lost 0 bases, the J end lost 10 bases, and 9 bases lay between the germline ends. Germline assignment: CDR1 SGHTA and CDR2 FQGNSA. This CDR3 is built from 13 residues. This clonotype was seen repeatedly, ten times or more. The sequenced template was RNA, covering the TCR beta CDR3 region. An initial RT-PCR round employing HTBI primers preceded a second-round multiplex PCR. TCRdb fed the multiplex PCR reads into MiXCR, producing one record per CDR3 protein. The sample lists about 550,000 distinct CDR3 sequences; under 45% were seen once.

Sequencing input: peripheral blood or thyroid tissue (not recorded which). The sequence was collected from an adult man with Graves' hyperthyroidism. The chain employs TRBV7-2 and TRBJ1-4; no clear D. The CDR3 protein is CASSLARDRKLFF. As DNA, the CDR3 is TGTGCCAGCAGCTTAGCGCGGGATAGAAAACTGTTTTTT.